What follows is one T cell receptor (beta chain) and its context. Profiled with immunoSEQ multiplex PCR; TCRdb holds only in-frame clones, not every one. In the table there are around 720,000 clones, 73% of which are singletons. The sample originates from a study of shared clonotypes between healthy human individuals. The CDR3 totals 15 residues. Trimming cost V 4 bases and J 5 bases; bases outside gene matches: 4. Germline CDR1 MGHRA, CDR2 YSYEKL. The sequence was obtained from a woman aged 25 to 39 in good health. The source material was memory CD4+ T cells sorted from blood. Subset specified: CD45RA-negative fraction. The V and J genes are TRBV4-1 and TRBJ2-5; 13 nucleotides match TRBD2. In nucleotides, the CDR3 is TGCGCCAGCAGCCTCCTACTAGCGGGAGGGGAGACCCAGTACTTC. Its protein product is CASSLLLAGGETQYF.